The sequence of this TCR beta chain was determined in a study of Ad26.COV2.S vaccination and SARS-CoV-2 variants. Data came from immunoSEQ multiplex PCR; TCRdb stores just in-frame clones and leaves some out. The sample shows about 680,000 clones, around 92% of them seen only once. Trimming shortened V by 5 bases and J by 2 bases, and 15 bases separated the two germline ends. Germline V lookup: CDR1 SGHAT, CDR2 FQNNGV. The CDR3 has 15 residues. Specified treatment: 19 received Ad26.COV2.S at low or high dose, single or two shots; about 5 received placebo; per-sample allocation not given. Sampling was performed 63 days after the first vaccine or placebo injection.

The sequencing used peripheral blood, collected in a trial of Ad26.COV2.S vaccine versus placebo. The sequence was collected from a person aged 18 to 65 who received the Ad26.COV2.S COVID-19 vaccine or a placebo. J is TRBJ2-5 and V is TRBV11-2; D might be TRBD2 (5 bases). CDR3 amino acids: CASSPDPGNQETQYF. The DNA for the CDR3 is TGTGCCAGCAGCCCCGACCCGGGAAATCAAGAGACCCAGTACTTC.